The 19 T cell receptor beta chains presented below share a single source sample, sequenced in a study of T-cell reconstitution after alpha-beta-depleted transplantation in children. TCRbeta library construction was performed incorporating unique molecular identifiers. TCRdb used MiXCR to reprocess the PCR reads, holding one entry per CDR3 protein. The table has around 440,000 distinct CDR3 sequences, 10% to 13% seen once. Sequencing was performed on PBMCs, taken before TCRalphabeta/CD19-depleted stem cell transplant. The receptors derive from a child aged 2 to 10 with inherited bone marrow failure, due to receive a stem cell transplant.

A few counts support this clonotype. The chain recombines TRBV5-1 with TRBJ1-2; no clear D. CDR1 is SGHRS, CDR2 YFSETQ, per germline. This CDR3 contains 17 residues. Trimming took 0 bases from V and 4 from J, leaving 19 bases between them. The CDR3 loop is CASSLEQKVNGIYGYTF. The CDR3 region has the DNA TGCGCCAGCAGCTTGGAGCAAAAGGTCAATGGAATCTATGGCTACACCTTC.

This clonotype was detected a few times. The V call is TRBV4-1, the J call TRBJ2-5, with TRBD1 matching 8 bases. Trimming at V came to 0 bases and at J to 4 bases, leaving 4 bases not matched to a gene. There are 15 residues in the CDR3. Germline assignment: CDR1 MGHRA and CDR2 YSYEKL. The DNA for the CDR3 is TGCGCCAGCAGCCAAGAGGACAGGGTGACAGAGACCCAGTACTTC. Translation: CASSQEDRVTETQYF.

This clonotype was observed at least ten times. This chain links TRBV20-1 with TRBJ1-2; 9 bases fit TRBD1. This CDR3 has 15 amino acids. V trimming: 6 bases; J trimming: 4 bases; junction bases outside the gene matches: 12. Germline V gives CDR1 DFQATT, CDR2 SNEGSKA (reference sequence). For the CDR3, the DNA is TGCAGTGCCGGAACCTCGGGACAGGGTCGCTATGGCTACACCTTC. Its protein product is CSAGTSGQGRYGYTF.

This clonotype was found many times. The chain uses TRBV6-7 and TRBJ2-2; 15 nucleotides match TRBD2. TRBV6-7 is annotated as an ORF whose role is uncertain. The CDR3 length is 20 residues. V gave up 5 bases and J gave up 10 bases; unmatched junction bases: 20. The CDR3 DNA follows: TGTGCCAGCAGTCGAGACCCGGGACTAGCGGGAGGCCGAGGGGTGGTGGAGCTGTTTTTT. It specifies CASSRDPGLAGGRGVVELFF.

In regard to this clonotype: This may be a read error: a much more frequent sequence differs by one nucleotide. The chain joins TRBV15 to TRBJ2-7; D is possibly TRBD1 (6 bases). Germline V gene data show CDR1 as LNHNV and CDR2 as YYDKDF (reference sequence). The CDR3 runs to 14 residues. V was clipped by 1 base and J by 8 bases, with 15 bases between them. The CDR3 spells CATSRGPLGHQQYF. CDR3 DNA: TGTGCCACCAGCAGAGGTCCCCTGGGACACCAGCAGTACTTC.

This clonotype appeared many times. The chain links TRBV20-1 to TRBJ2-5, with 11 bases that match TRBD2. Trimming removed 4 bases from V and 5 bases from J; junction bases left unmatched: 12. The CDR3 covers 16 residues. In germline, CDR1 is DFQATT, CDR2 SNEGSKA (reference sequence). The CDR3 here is CSAIRLAGNGGETQYF. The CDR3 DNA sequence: TGCAGTGCTATTCGACTAGCGGGAAACGGTGGCGAGACCCAGTACTTC.

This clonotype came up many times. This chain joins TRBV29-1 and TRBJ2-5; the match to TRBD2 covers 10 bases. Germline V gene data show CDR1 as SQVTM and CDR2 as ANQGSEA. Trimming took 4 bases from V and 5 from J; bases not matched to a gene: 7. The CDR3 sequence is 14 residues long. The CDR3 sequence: CSVVASGSWETQYF. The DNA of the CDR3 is TGCAGCGTTGTGGCTAGCGGGAGCTGGGAGACCCAGTACTTC.

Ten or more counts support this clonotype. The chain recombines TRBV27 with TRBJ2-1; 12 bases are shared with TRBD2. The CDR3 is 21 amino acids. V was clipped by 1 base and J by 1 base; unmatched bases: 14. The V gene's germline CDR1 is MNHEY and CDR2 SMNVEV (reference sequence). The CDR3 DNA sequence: TGTGCCAGCAGTTTATTGGAGTCTAGCGGGAGGGCCTCGGGATCCTACAATGAGCAGTTCTTC. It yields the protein CASSLLESSGRASGSYNEQFF.

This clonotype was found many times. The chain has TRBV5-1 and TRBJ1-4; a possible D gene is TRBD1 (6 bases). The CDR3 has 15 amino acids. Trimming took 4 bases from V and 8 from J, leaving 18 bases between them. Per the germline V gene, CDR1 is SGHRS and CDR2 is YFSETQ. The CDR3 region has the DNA TGCGCCAGCAGCGAACGCCGGGGGGCAGGGGAAAAACTGTTTTTT. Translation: CASSERRGAGEKLFF.

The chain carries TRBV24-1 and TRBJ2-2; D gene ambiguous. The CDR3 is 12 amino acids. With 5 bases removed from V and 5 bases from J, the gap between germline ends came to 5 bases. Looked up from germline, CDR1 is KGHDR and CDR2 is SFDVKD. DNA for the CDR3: TGTGCCACCAGTGTAGTTACCGGGGAGCTGTTTTTT. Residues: CATSVVTGELFF.

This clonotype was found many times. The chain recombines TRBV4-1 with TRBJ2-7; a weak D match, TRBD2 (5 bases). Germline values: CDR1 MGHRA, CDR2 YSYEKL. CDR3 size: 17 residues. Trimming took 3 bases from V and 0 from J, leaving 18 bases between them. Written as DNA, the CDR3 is TGCGCCAGCAGCCAGCGGACTCCACTAACCTCCTCCTACGAGCAGTACTTC. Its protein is CASSQRTPLTSSYEQYF.

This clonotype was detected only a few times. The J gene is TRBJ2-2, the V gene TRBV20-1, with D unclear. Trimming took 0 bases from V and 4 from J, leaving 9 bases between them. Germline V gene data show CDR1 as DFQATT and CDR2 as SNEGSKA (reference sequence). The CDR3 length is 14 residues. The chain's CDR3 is CSARDRAVTGELFF. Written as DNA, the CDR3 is TGCAGTGCTAGAGATCGGGCCGTCACCGGGGAGCTGTTTTTT.

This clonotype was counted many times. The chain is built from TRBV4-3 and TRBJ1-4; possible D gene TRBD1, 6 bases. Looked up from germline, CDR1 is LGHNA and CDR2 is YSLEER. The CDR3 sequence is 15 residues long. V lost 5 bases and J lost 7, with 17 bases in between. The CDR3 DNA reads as TGCGCCAGCAGCTCAACAGGGTCTTTTGGTGAAAAACTGTTTTTT. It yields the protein CASSSTGSFGEKLFF.

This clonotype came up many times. The CDR3 DNA reads as TGTGCCAGCAGTTTAGGGCCGGGACAGTACAATGAGCAGTTCTTC. It codes for CASSLGPGQYNEQFF. V is TRBV12-3 or TRBV12-4 and J is TRBJ2-1, with 7 positions matching TRBD1. This CDR3 region has 15 residues. V lost 1 base to trimming and J lost 4 bases; unmatched junction nucleotides: 4.

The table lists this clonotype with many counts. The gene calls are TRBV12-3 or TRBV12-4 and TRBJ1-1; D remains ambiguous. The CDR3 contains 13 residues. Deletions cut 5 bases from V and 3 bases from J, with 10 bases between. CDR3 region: CASSPGLYTEAFF. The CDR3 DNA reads TGTGCCAGCAGTCCAGGATTGTACACTGAAGCTTTCTTT.

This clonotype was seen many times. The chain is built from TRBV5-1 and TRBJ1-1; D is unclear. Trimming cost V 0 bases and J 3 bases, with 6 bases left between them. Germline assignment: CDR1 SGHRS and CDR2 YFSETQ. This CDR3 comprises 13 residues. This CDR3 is CASSLESYTEAFF. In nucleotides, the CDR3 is TGCGCCAGCAGCTTGGAGAGCTACACTGAAGCTTTCTTT.

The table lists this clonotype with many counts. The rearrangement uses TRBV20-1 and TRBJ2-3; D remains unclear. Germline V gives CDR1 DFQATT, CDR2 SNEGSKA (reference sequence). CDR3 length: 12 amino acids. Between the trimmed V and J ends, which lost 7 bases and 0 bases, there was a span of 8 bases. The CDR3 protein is CSGKDSTDTQYF. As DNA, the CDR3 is TGCAGTGGAAAGGACAGCACAGATACGCAGTATTTT.

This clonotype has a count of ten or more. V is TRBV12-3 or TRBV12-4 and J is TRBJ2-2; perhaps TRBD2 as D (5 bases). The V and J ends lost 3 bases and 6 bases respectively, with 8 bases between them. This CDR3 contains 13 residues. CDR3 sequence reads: CASSLRTPGELFF. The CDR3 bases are TGTGCCAGCAGTTTGCGGACTCCCGGGGAGCTGTTTTTT.

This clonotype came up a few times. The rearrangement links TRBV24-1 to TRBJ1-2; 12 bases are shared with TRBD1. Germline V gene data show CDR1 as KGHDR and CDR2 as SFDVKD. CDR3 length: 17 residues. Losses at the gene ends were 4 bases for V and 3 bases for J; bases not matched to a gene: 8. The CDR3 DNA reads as TGTGCCACCAGTGACCGACCGGGACAGGGGGCTTACTATGGCTACACCTTC. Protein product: CATSDRPGQGAYYGYTF.